The next 31 T cell receptor beta chains were all read from a single sample in a study of Graves' ophthalmopathy and Graves' hyperthyroidism. Amplifying from RNA transcripts, the study obtained TCR beta CDR3 regions. HTBI primers served in a first-round RT-PCR, which a second-round multiplex PCR followed. TCRdb recomputed calls from the multiplex PCR reads with MiXCR, one row per CDR3 protein. This sample carries 400,000 to 500,000 distinct CDR3 sequences, 20% to 25% of them seen once, and the ten largest clones take 2.5% to 3%. Sequencing was carried out using peripheral blood. The source of these receptors is a young woman with stable Graves' hyperthyroidism.

This clonotype was seen ten or more times. This chain joins TRBV6-5 and TRBJ2-7; D gene uncertain. CDR3 length equals 15 residues. Germline values: CDR1 MNHEY, CDR2 SVGAGI. The V and J ends lost 0 bases and 0 bases respectively, with 9 bases between them. The CDR3 reads CASSYSDTLSYEQYF. The CDR3, as DNA: TGTGCCAGCAGTTACTCCGATACTCTCTCCTACGAGCAGTACTTC.

J is TRBJ1-1 and V is TRBV12-3 or TRBV12-4; TRBD1 aligns across 7 bases. The CDR3 is 15 residues long. Trimming at V came to 6 bases and at J to 7 bases, leaving 14 bases not matched to a gene. The CDR3 loop is CASSSYMRGHGEAFF. The CDR3 nucleotides are TGTGCCAGCAGCTCGTATATGAGGGGGCATGGTGAAGCTTTCTTT.

This clonotype showed up many times. The CDR3 protein is CASSPSLMNTEAFF. In nucleotides, the CDR3 is TGTGCCAGCAGCCCGAGTCTAATGAACACTGAAGCTTTCTTT. The J gene is TRBJ1-1, the V gene TRBV7-2; D unclear. In germline, CDR1 is SGHTA, CDR2 FQGNSA. The CDR3 is made up of 14 amino acids. V was pared by 5 bases and J by 0 bases, with 10 bases between.

With regard to this clonotype: It may be a read error: a sequence one base away is much more abundant. The CDR3 DNA is TGTGCCAGCAGCTTAGCGGACCTGGGGGCCAACGCCCTGACTTTC. Amino acids: CASSLADLGANALTF. This chain joins TRBV7-2 and TRBJ2-6; TRBD1 is a possible D gene (6 bases). Germline CDR1 reads SGHTA; CDR2 reads FQGNSA. This CDR3 has 15 residues.

This clonotype has a count of ten or more. V gene TRBV7-2 combines with J gene TRBJ2-2; 8 positions match TRBD2. The CDR3 covers 15 residues. The germline CDR1 and CDR2 sequences are SGHTA and FQGNSA. With V trimmed by 4 bases and J by 4 bases, 5 bases remained unmatched. CDR3 nucleotides: TGTGCCAGCAGCTGGGCCGGGGGGGGCACCGGGGAGCTGTTTTTT. It is translated as CASSWAGGGTGELFF. The full variable domain, rest sourced from reference TRBV7-2 and TRBJ2-2, is GAGVSQSPSNKVTEKGKDVELRCDPISGHTALYWYRQSLGQGLEFLIYFQGNSAPDKSGLPSDRFSAERTGGSVSTLTIQRTQQEDSAVYLCASSWAGGGTGELFFGEGSRLTVL.

Ten or more counts support this clonotype. V and J are TRBV6-2 or TRBV6-3 and TRBJ1-1; 9 bases map to TRBD1. Germline assignment: CDR1 MNHEY and CDR2 SVGEGT. The V and J ends lost 6 bases and 1 base, in that order; junction bases with no gene match: 3. The CDR3 extends over 14 amino acids. In DNA, the CDR3 is TGTGCCAGCAGACGGACAGGGGAGAACACTGAAGCTTTCTTT. Translating gives CASRRTGENTEAFF.

As for this clonotype: A much more abundant neighbour one base away suggests this may be a read error. Given the absence of the conserved phenylalanine or tryptophan at the CDR3 end, a read error is likely. The chain has TRBV20-1 and TRBJ2-3; D call uncertain. Germline V gene data show CDR1 as DFQATT and CDR2 as SNEGSKA (reference sequence). V lost 4 bases and J 0 bases, leaving 11 bases between the germline ends. The CDR3 is 14 residues long. For the CDR3, the DNA is TGCAGTGCTAAGCGTCAGACTAGCACAGATACGCAGTATTGT. It is translated as CSAKRQTSTDTQYC.

Ten or more counts support this clonotype. The J gene is TRBJ1-1, the V gene TRBV29-1; D not certain. V was pared by 7 bases and J by 1 base, with 16 bases between. Germline CDR1 SQVTM, CDR2 ANQGSEA. The length of the CDR3 is 14 residues. CDR3 coding DNA: TGCAGCGCCTGGAAGGACCGTTCGAACACTGAAGCTTTCTTT. This gives the protein CSAWKDRSNTEAFF.

The V call is TRBV12-3 or TRBV12-4, the J call TRBJ2-7; no definite D call. The length of the CDR3 is 14 residues. The V end lost 2 bases, the J end lost 4 bases, and 12 bases lay between the germline ends. In DNA form, the CDR3 reads TGTGCCAGCAGTTTAACCGGTATGGGGTACGAGCAGTACTTC. As protein: CASSLTGMGYEQYF.

The V call is TRBV6-5, the J call TRBJ2-5; D may correspond to TRBD1 or TRBD2 (5 bases each). The CDR3 contains 15 residues. V lost 4 bases to trimming and J lost 0 bases, with 12 bases between them. The germline V gene encodes CDR1 MNHEY and CDR2 SVGAGI. CDR3 DNA: TGTGCCAGCAGTTTAGGGACCGCGTACCAAGAGACCCAGTACTTC. It translates to CASSLGTAYQETQYF.

V usage is TRBV6-5 and J usage is TRBJ1-2, with D unresolved. Trimming stripped 2 bases from V and 6 bases from J, with 19 bases between. CDR1 and CDR2 (germline): MNHEY, SVGAGI. CDR3 length: 16 amino acids. The CDR3 nucleotides read TGTGCCAGCAGTTACGTCGCAACCGGGTCGGTCCATGGCTACACCTTC. Its protein product is CASSYVATGSVHGYTF.

This clonotype was seen ten or more times. The J gene is TRBJ1-2, the V gene TRBV29-1; D gene unclear. The V and J ends lost 0 bases and 8 bases respectively, with 13 bases between them. Germline CDR1 SQVTM, CDR2 ANQGSEA. The CDR3 has 13 amino acids. CDR3 region: CSVEDPIPTGYTF. CDR3 DNA sequence: TGCAGCGTTGAAGACCCGATCCCGACAGGCTACACCTTC.

This clonotype was observed many times. The rearrangement links TRBV7-2 to TRBJ1-1; TRBD1 matches at 10 bases. The V gene end was trimmed by 1 base and the J gene end by 4 bases; junction bases not matched to a gene: 3. Germline assignment: CDR1 SGHTA and CDR2 FQGNSA. The CDR3 covers 15 residues. In DNA form, the CDR3 reads TGTGCCAGCAGCTTAGTCGGGACAGGGGTCACTGAAGCTTTCTTT. Translation: CASSLVGTGVTEAFF.

Many counts were recorded for this clonotype. The chain links TRBV11-2 to TRBJ2-6; the match to TRBD1 covers 9 bases. Germline V lookup: CDR1 SGHAT, CDR2 FQNNGV. The V and J ends lost 3 bases and 0 bases, in that order; junction bases with no gene match: 3. The CDR3 totals 17 residues. CDR3 in DNA: TGTGCCAGCAGCTTCGGGACAGGGAGCTCTGGGGCCAACGTCCTGACTTTC. It specifies CASSFGTGSSGANVLTF.

The chain links TRBV27 to TRBJ2-2; no definite D call. CDR3 length: 16 amino acids. The germline gives CDR1 MNHEY, CDR2 SMNVEV (reference sequence). V lost 5 bases to trimming and J lost 0 bases, with 13 bases between them. CDR3: CASSLTTTANTGELFF. CDR3 DNA sequence: TGTGCCAGCAGTCTAACGACGACCGCGAACACCGGGGAGCTGTTTTTT.

The rearrangement uses TRBV19 and TRBJ1-1, with TRBD1 matching over 9 bases. Germline values: CDR1 LNHDA, CDR2 SQIVND (reference sequence). The CDR3 contains 14 residues. After removal of 5 bases from V and 7 bases from J, the junction contained 8 bases not matched to a gene. CDR3 nucleotide sequence: TGTGCCAGTAGTCACTCGGACAGGGGCGATGAAGCTTTCTTT. This codes for CASSHSDRGDEAFF.

This clonotype was seen repeatedly, ten times or more. The chain joins TRBV12-3 or TRBV12-4 to TRBJ1-1; D gene ambiguous. Trimming shortened V by 2 bases and J by 4 bases, and 8 bases separated the two germline ends. The CDR3 is 13 amino acids. This chain's CDR3 is CASSLYKGTEAFF. CDR3 sequence (DNA): TGTGCCAGCAGTTTATATAAGGGCACTGAAGCTTTCTTT.

The rearrangement links TRBV7-2 to TRBJ2-2, with a possible D match to TRBD2 (5 bases). This CDR3 has 15 residues. The V and J ends lost 1 base and 6 bases respectively, with 12 bases between them. The germline gives CDR1 SGHTA, CDR2 FQGNSA. The CDR3 DNA reads as TGTGCCAGCAGCTTAGGGCTAACTAGTGCCGGGGAGCTGTTTTTT. It codes for CASSLGLTSAGELFF.

This clonotype was recorded at least ten times. This chain connects TRBV28 to TRBJ1-2, with a tentative D call TRBD1 (5 bases). V lost 6 bases, J lost 7 bases, and 18 bases lay in between. The CDR3 totals 14 residues. Per the germline V gene, CDR1 is MDHEN and CDR2 is SYDVKM. The CDR3 loop is CASSQTVVTRGYTF. The CDR3 DNA follows: TGTGCCAGCAGCCAGACAGTAGTTACGCGTGGCTACACCTTC.

The chain combines TRBV20-1 with TRBJ2-7, with 8 nucleotides matching TRBD1. The germline V gene encodes CDR1 DFQATT and CDR2 SNEGSKA (reference sequence). The CDR3 sequence is 14 residues long. The V gene end was trimmed by 4 bases and the J gene end by 7 bases; junction bases not matched to a gene: 12. The CDR3 DNA follows: TGCAGTGCTACCGGCTCCCAGGGGGCAGGGGAGCAGTACTTC. Translation: CSATGSQGAGEQYF.

The rearrangement links TRBV27 to TRBJ1-1; 7 bases align to TRBD1. Per germline, CDR1 MNHEY and CDR2 SMNVEV (reference sequence). V was clipped by 6 bases and J by 1 base; unmatched bases: 8. The CDR3 contains 15 residues. The CDR3 DNA is TGTGCCAGCAGAGTACTAGGGGGCGCGAACACTGAAGCTTTCTTT. Its protein product is CASRVLGGANTEAFF.

This clonotype was detected many times. V usage is TRBV5-6 and J usage is TRBJ2-5; 8 bases align to TRBD2. Germline CDR1 reads SGHDT; CDR2 reads YYEEEE. The CDR3 is 16 residues long. V was clipped by 2 bases and J by 0 bases; unmatched bases: 6. In DNA form, the CDR3 reads TGTGCCAGCAGCTTTACTAGCGGCCCGTACCAAGAGACCCAGTACTTC. Amino acids: CASSFTSGPYQETQYF.

This clonotype was seen once. This may arise from a read error, as a much more abundant clone is one base away. The gene calls are TRBV5-1 and TRBJ1-2; a weak D match, TRBD1 (5 bases). The V and J ends lost 1 base and 4 bases respectively, with 17 bases between them. Germline assignment: CDR1 SGHRS and CDR2 YFSETQ. The CDR3 length is 16 residues. DNA of the CDR3: TGCGCCAGCAGCTTGCTGGGGGGTAGGCTGATCTATGGCTACACCTTC. Encoded protein: CASSLLGGRLIYGYTF.

This clonotype has a count of ten or more. The chain uses TRBV29-1 and TRBJ2-7; TRBD1 might be the D (6 bases). Germline V gives CDR1 SQVTM, CDR2 ANQGSEA. V was cut by 4 bases and J by 7 bases, with 11 bases left in between. CDR3 size: 11 residues. The CDR3 is CSVAGAGEQYF. In DNA, the CDR3 is TGCAGCGTTGCAGGGGCCGGGGAGCAGTACTTC.

This clonotype was recorded many times. V and J are TRBV6-5 and TRBJ2-5; D gene unclear. Trimming took 0 bases from V and 5 from J, leaving 13 bases between them. The CDR3 is 15 residues long. In germline, CDR1 is MNHEY, CDR2 SVGAGI. CDR3 coding DNA: TGTGCCAGCAGTTACTCGAGCTCACCTGGGGAGACCCAGTACTTC. Protein: CASSYSSSPGETQYF.

There are many counts of this clonotype. This chain connects TRBV12-3 or TRBV12-4 to TRBJ2-7, with 7 positions matching TRBD2. The CDR3 runs to 13 residues. J gave up 3 bases and V 5 bases, and 4 bases lay outside the gene matches. The CDR3 DNA reads as TGTGCCAGCAGTCGGACTAGTGGCTACGAGCAGTACTTC. Translating gives CASSRTSGYEQYF.

This clonotype has ten or more counts. The chain has TRBV6-5 and TRBJ2-7, with TRBD2 matching over 7 bases. The CDR3 is 17 amino acids. The germline V gene has CDR1 MNHEY and CDR2 SVGAGI. The junction had 13 bases not matched to a gene; V was cut back by 2 bases and J by 3 bases. The CDR3 loop reads CASSYTPKRDRRYEQYF. The DNA for the CDR3 is TGTGCCAGCAGTTACACTCCTAAGCGGGATAGACGCTACGAGCAGTACTTC.

Ten or more counts support this clonotype. The chain uses TRBV10-3 and TRBJ1-5, with a possible D match to TRBD1 (5 bases). In germline, CDR1 is ENHRY, CDR2 SYGVKD. This CDR3 comprises 14 residues. Trimming left V 6 bases short and J 1 base short, with 10 bases between. CDR3 region: CAISAGISNQPQHF. In nucleotides, the CDR3 is TGTGCCATCAGCGCAGGGATCAGCAATCAGCCCCAGCATTTT.

In its sample, this clonotype was seen once. This chain connects TRBV6-1 to TRBJ1-5; D is undetermined. V was clipped by 9 bases and J by 6 bases, with 15 bases between them. Looked up from germline, CDR1 is MNHNS and CDR2 is SASEGT. There are 13 residues in the CDR3. The CDR3 DNA sequence: TGTGCCAGTGGAAGGTCCGAGGGTCAGCCCCAGCATTTT. Protein sequence: CASGRSEGQPQHF.

This clonotype was counted ten times or more. The V call is TRBV6-1, the J call TRBJ1-2; TRBD1 matches 8 bases. Unmatched junction bases numbered 6, after V lost 2 bases and J lost 7 bases. This CDR3 comprises 14 residues. CDR1 is MNHNS, CDR2 SASEGT, per germline. CDR3 DNA sequence: TGTGCCAGCAGTGAACAGGGGGCAGTTCGTGGCTACACCTTC. Translating it yields CASSEQGAVRGYTF.

This clonotype was recorded at least ten times. CDR3 in amino acids: CASRPGQGAREQYF. The CDR3 nucleotides are TGTGCCAGCAGGCCGGGACAGGGGGCGAGGGAGCAGTACTTC. This sequence joins TRBV6-5 and TRBJ2-7, with 12 bases lining up with TRBD1. The CDR3 is made up of 14 amino acids. V lost 6 bases, J lost 7 bases, and 7 bases stayed unmatched. Germline lookup yields CDR1 MNHEY and CDR2 SVGAGI.